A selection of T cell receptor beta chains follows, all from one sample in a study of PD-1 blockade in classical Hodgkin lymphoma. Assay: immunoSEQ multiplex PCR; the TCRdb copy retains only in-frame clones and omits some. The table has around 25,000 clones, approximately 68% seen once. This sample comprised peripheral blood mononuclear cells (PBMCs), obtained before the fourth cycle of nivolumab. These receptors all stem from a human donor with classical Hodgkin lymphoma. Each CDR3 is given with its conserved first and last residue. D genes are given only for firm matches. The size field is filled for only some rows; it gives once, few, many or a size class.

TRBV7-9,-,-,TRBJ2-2,TGTGCCAGCAGCTTAAACACCGGGGAGCTGTTTTTT,CASSLNTGELFF
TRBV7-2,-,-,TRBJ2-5,TGTGCCAGCAGCTCCCCTCTACAGACCCAGTACTTC,CASSSPLQTQYF
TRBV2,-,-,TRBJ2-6,TGTGCCAGCAGGGCAGAACCCTCTGGGGCCAACGTCCTGACTTTC,CASRAEPSGANVLTF
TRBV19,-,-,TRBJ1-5,TGTGCCAGTAACTTGATTGGACGGTATCAGCCCCAGCATTTT,CASNLIGRYQPQHF
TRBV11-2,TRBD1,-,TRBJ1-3,TGTGCCAGCAGCCGCCATGACAGGGGGTATAGCTCTGGAAACACCATATATTTT,CASSRHDRGYSSGNTIYF
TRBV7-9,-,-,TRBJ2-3,TGTGCCAGCAGCCCCGGCGGTGCGGGGGCCCGCACAGATACGCAGTATTTT,CASSPGGAGARTDTQYF
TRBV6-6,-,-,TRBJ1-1,TGTGCCAGCAACCCACTTGGGGGGGCTGAAGCTTTCTTT,CASNPLGGAEAFF
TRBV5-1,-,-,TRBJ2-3,TGCGCCAGCAGCTTGGCCGGGGCGAGCACAGATACGCAGTATTTT,CASSLAGASTDTQYF
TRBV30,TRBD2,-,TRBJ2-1,TGTGCCTGGTTATCGGGGTCCAAGCGGGGGTGGAATGAGCAGTTCTTC,CAWLSGSKRGWNEQFF
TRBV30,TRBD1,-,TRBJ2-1,TGTGCCTGGAGTGCCCAGGGGCAGGGGGCGGATGAGCAGTTCTTC,CAWSAQGQGADEQFF
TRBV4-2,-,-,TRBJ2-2,TGTGCCAGCAGCGAAGAGCGGACCACCGGGGAGCTGTTTTTT,CASSEERTTGELFF
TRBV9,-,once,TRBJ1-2,TGTGCCAGCAGCAGGCAGGGGCATAACTATGGCTACACCTTC,CASSRQGHNYGYTF
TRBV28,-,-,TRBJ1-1,TGTGCCAGCAGCTCCGTATGGGGGGCGAACACTGAAGCTTTCTTT,CASSSVWGANTEAFF
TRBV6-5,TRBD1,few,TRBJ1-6,TGTGCCAGCAGTCCTACCGGGACAGGCCGATCACCCCTCCACTTT,CASSPTGTGRSPLHF
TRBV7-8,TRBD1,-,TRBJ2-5,TGTGCCAGCAGCATTACAGGGGGCAGAGAGACCCAGTACTTC,CASSITGGRETQYF
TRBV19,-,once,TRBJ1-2,TGTGCCAGTAGTATCCACCAGACAGGCTACTATGGCTACACCTTC,CASSIHQTGYYGYTF
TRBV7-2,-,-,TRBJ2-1,TGTGCCAGCAGCTCCGAGCGGGCCGGTGAGCAGTTCTTC,CASSSERAGEQFF
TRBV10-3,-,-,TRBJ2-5,TGTGCCATCAGTGAGTCGAGGGTTGGGGCAGGGACCGGAACCCAGTACTTC,CAISESRVGAGTGTQYF
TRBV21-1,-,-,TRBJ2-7,TGTGCCAGGGGACAGGGCAGCGAGCAGTACTTC,CARGQGSEQYF
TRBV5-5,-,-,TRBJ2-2,TGTGCCAGCAGCTTTAGCGGGGAGCTGTTTTTT,CASSFSGELFF
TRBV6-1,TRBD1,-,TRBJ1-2,TGTGCCAGCAGGATGACAGGGAAGGATGGCTACACCTTC,CASRMTGKDGYTF
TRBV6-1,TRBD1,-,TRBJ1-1,TGTGCCAGCAGTGAAGACAGGGGGGACACTGAAGCTTTCTTT,CASSEDRGDTEAFF
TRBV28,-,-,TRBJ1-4,TGTGCCAGCAGTTTAGAGCCCCCGGAGAGGCTGTTTTTT,CASSLEPPERLFF
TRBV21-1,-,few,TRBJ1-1,TGTGCCAGCAGCGACGGGTCGACGAACACTGAAGCTTTCTTT,CASSDGSTNTEAFF
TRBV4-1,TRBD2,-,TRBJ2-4,TGCGCCAGCAGCCTCGGGGGGAGCGGGAACATTCAGTACTTC,CASSLGGSGNIQYF
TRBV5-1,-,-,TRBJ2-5,TGCGCCAGCAGCTGGACCGGGACCCAAGAGACCCAGTACTTC,CASSWTGTQETQYF
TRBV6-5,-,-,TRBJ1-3,TGTGCCAGCAGAGGGCCGGGAAACACCATATATTTT,CASRGPGNTIYF
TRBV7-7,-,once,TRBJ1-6,TGTGCCAGCAGCGTTTCAGGGTTGGAGACCAGCTCCTATAATTCACCCCTCCACTTT,CASSVSGLETSSYNSPLHF
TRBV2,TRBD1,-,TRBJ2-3,TGTGCCAGCAGGCGCGGACAGGGGGCAGGGACTAGCACAGATACGCAGTATTTT,CASRRGQGAGTSTDTQYF
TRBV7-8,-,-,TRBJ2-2,TGTGCCAGCAGCTTACGTGGGCAACTTGGCACCGGGGAGCTGTTTTTT,CASSLRGQLGTGELFF
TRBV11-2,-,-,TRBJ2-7,TGTGCCAGCAGCCGCGCCGACAGCACCTACGAGCAGTACTTC,CASSRADSTYEQYF
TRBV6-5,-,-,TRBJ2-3,TGTGCCAGCAGCAATGGGGGCCCCATCACAGATACGCAGTATTTT,CASSNGGPITDTQYF
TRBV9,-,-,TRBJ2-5,TGTGCCAGCAGCGTAGGTGTGGGTGGAGGGGATGGGTTCCAAGAGACCCAGTACTTC,CASSVGVGGGDGFQETQYF
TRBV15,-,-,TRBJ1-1,TGTGCCACCAGCTCTTTGAACACTGAAGCTTTCTTT,CATSSLNTEAFF
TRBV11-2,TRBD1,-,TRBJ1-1,TGTGCCAGCAGCTTTACAGGGGACACTGAAGCTTTCTTT,CASSFTGDTEAFF
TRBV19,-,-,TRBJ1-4,TGTGCCAGTAGTGGCGCCACCTCACAGGAAAAACTGTTTTTT,CASSGATSQEKLFF
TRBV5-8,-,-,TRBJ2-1,TGTGCCAGCAGCTTGTATCGTGGGGGGTTCAATGAGCAGTTCTTC,CASSLYRGGFNEQFF
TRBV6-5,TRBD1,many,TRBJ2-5,TGTGCCAGCAGTTATTTTGGGACAGGGGAAGAGACCCAGTACTTC,CASSYFGTGEETQYF
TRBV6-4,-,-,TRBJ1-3,TGTGCCAGCAGTGAAGGCACTGGAAACACCATATATTTT,CASSEGTGNTIYF
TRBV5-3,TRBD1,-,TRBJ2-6,TGTGCCAGCGGGACAGGGGTATCTGGGGCCAACGTCCTGACTTTC,CASGTGVSGANVLTF
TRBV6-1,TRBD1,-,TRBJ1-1,TGTGCCAGCAACTACCAGGGGGCCACTGAAGCTTTCTTT,CASNYQGATEAFF
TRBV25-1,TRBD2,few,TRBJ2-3,TGTGCCAGCAATAGCGGGGGAGCCACAGATACGCAGTATTTT,CASNSGGATDTQYF
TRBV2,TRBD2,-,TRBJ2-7,TGTGCCAGCAGCGGGAGGACTAGCGGCTACGAGCAGTACTTC,CASSGRTSGYEQYF
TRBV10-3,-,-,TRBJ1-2,TGTGCCATCAGTGAGACCGTCTATGGCTACACCTTC,CAISETVYGYTF
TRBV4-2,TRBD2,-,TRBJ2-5,TGTGCCAGCAGCCGACACCCCAGGACTAGCGGGGGGGCCGAGGAGACCCAGTACTTC,CASSRHPRTSGGAEETQYF
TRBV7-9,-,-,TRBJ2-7,TGTGCCAGCAGCTTACTTCGACGTTCCTTCTCCTACGAGCAGTACTTC,CASSLLRRSFSYEQYF
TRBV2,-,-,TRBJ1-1,TGTGCCAGCAGTTATGGCAGGGGGAACACTGAAGCTTTCTTT,CASSYGRGNTEAFF
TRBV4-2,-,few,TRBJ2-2,TGTGCCAGCAGCCACGGGACTAACACCGGGGAGCTGTTTTTT,CASSHGTNTGELFF
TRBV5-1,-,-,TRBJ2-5,TGCGCCAGCAGCTTGGGGCAGGCAGAGACCCAGTACTTC,CASSLGQAETQYF
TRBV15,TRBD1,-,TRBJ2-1,TGTGCCACCAGCACCGGGACAGGGGACTACAATGAGCAGTTCTTC,CATSTGTGDYNEQFF
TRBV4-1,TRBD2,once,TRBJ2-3,TGCGCCAGCGGGACCGAAGGCGGGGGGGCCTTAGATACGCAGTATTTT,CASGTEGGGALDTQYF
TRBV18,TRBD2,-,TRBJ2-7,TGTGCCAGCTCTCCCACTAGCGGGGTCTCCTACGAGCAGTACTTC,CASSPTSGVSYEQYF
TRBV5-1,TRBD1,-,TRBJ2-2,TGCGCCAGCAGCGCCACAGGGGGAACGACCGGGGAGCTGTTTTTT,CASSATGGTTGELFF
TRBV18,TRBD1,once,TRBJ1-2,TGTGCCAGCTCAAAGGGACAGGAACAGTATGGCTACACCTTC,CASSKGQEQYGYTF